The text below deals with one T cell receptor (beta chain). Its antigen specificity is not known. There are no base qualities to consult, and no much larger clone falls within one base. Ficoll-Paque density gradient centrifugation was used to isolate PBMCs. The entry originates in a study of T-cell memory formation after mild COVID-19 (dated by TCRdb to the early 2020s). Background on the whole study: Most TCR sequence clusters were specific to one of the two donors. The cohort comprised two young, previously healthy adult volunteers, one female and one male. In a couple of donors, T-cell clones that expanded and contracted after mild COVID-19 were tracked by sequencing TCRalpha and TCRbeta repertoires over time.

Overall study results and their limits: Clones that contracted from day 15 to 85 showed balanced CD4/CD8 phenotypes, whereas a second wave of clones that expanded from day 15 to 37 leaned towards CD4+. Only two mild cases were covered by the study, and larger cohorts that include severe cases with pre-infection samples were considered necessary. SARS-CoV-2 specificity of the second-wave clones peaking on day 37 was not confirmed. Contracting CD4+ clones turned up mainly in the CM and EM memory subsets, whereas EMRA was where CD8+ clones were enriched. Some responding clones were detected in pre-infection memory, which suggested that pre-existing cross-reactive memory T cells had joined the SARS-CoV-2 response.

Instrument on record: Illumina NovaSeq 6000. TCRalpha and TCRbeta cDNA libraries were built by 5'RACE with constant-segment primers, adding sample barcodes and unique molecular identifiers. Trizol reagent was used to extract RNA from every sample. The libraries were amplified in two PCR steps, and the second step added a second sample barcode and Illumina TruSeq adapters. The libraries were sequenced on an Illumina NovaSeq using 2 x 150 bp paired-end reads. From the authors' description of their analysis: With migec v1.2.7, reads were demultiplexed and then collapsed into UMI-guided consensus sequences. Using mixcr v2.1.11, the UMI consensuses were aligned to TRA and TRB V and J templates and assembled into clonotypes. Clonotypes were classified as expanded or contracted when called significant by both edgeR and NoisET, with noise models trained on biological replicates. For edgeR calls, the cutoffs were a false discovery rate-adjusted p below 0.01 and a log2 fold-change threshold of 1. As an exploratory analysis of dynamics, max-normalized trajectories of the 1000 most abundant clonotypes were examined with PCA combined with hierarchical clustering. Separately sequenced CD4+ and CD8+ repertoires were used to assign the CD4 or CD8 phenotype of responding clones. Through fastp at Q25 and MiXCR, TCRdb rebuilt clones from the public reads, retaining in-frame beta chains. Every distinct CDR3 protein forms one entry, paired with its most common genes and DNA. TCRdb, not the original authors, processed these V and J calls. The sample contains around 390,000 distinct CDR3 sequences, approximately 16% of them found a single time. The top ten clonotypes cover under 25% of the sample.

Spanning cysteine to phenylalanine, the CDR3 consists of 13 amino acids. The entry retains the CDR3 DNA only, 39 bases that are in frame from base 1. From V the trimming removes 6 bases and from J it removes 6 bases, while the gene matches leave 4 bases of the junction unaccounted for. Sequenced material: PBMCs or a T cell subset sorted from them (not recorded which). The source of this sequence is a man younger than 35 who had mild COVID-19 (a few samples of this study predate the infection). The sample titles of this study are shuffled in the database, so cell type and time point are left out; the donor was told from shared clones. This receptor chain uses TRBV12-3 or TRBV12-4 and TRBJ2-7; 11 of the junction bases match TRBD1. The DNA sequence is TGTGCCAGCAGGTTGGGACAGGGGGGCGAGCAGTACTTC. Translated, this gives CASRLGQGGEQYF.